The 26 T cell receptor beta chains below were found in one sample sequenced in a study of human T cells and chemical hapten exposure. Time point reported: patch test 1, 2 weeks after DPC sensitization. Indicated treatment: therapeutic diphenylcyclopropenone sensitization with weekly scalp DPC. Each CDR3 protein gets one entry after TCRdb re-called the RACE reads with MiXCR. In the table there are tens of thousands of distinct CDR3 sequences, around 9.3% of which are singletons. The starting material was whole blood, obtained in connection with sensitization to the hapten diphenylcyclopropenone (DPC). The receptors shown here come from a woman in her forties or fifties with alopecia areata. Some clones in this sample may be carry-over from other donors' samples.

The CDR3 DNA sequence: TGTGCCAGCAGCCCACCCCCGACTAGCGGGAGGACTAGCACAGATACGCAGTATTTT. Its protein is CASSPPPTSGRTSTDTQYF. The gene calls are TRBV7-2 and TRBJ2-3; 13 nucleotides agree with TRBD2. V shed 5 bases and J 0 bases; nucleotides not matched to a gene: 11. The CDR3 spans 19 residues. The germline gives CDR1 SGHTA, CDR2 FQGNSA. Together with reference TRBV7-2 and TRBJ2-3, the CDR3 gives the full variable domain: GAGVSQSPSNKVTEKGKDVELRCDPISGHTALYWYRQSLGQGLEFLIYFQGNSAPDKSGLPSDRFSAERTGGSVSTLTIQRTQQEDSAVYLCASSPPPTSGRTSTDTQYFGPGTRLTVL.

This clonotype was seen ten or more times. V gene TRBV7-8 combines with J gene TRBJ1-1, with D possibly matching TRBD1 (5 bases). Germline CDR1 reads SGHVS; CDR2 reads FQNEAQ. CDR3 size: 14 residues. Trimming left V 8 bases short and J 4 bases short, with 17 bases between. In DNA form, the CDR3 reads TGTGCCAGCGTATGGGACTCCCAAGGCACTGAAGCTTTCTTT. It encodes CASVWDSQGTEAFF.

In its sample, this clonotype was seen a few times. V usage is TRBV20-1 and J usage is TRBJ2-5; 12 bases line up with TRBD2. The germline CDR1 and CDR2 sequences are DFQATT and SNEGSKA (reference sequence). The V and J ends lost 6 bases and 4 bases, in that order; junction bases with no gene match: 9. The CDR3 length is 15 residues. This CDR3 reads CSATLAGGLVETQYF. In DNA, the CDR3 is TGCAGTGCCACACTAGCGGGAGGATTGGTAGAGACCCAGTACTTC.

This chain uses TRBV28 with TRBJ2-5; D assignment may be TRBD1 or TRBD2 (5 bases each). The V and J ends lost 8 bases and 7 bases respectively, with 11 bases between them. The length of the CDR3 is 11 residues. CDR1 MDHEN and CDR2 SYDVKM come from the germline V gene. The CDR3 DNA sequence: TGTGCCAGCGGGGACGGCCGGACCCAGTACTTC. Amino acids: CASGDGRTQYF.

This clonotype was seen only a few times. The chain couples TRBV29-1 to TRBJ2-2; no definite D call. Germline CDR1 SQVTM, CDR2 ANQGSEA. The CDR3 runs 12 residues. Trimming shortened V by 5 bases and J by 5 bases, and 9 bases separated the two germline ends. CDR3 loop: CSVLRLTGELFF. The CDR3 DNA reads TGCAGCGTTCTGCGATTAACCGGGGAGCTGTTTTTT.

This clonotype was seen at least ten times. This chain uses TRBV6-5 with TRBJ2-1; 15 bases agree with TRBD2. The length of the CDR3 is 16 residues. J was trimmed by 10 bases and V by 0 bases; bases with no gene match: 4. Germline loops: CDR1 MNHEY, CDR2 SVGAGI. The CDR3 protein is CASSYSGLAGGHEQFF. The CDR3 nucleotides are TGTGCCAGCAGTTACTCGGGACTAGCGGGAGGACACGAGCAGTTCTTC.

The sample holds a few counts of this clonotype. This chain connects TRBV5-6 to TRBJ2-5, with TRBD1 identical over 12 bases. The length of the CDR3 is 15 residues. V gave up 5 bases and J gave up 4 bases; unmatched junction bases: 6. Germline V gene sequence: CDR1 SGHDT, CDR2 YYEEEE. CDR3 region: CASSRRDRGPETQYF. The CDR3 DNA sequence: TGTGCCAGCAGTCGGAGGGACAGGGGGCCAGAGACCCAGTACTTC.

This clonotype was observed a handful of times. V and J are TRBV3-2 and TRBJ1-4. TRBV3-2 is reported as a pseudogene. The length of the CDR3 is 15 residues. The CDR3 sequence: CASSQGSGWDEKLFF. Here the CDR3 DNA reads TGTGCCAGCAGCCAAGGTTCGGGGTGGGATGAAAAACTGTTTTTT.

This clonotype has at least ten counts. This chain joins TRBV5-1 and TRBJ2-1, with a weak D call TRBD2 (5 bases). This CDR3 has 14 residues. Germline V gene lookup returns CDR1 SGHRS and CDR2 YFSETQ. The V end was cut by 0 bases, the J end by 5 bases, with 9 bases between. CDR3 residues: CASSLAQRNNEQFF. CDR3 nucleotide sequence: TGCGCCAGCAGCTTGGCCCAGCGGAACAATGAGCAGTTCTTC.

This clonotype was seen ten or more times. CDR3 DNA: TGTGCCAGCAGCCCTGAGGCAGGTGCGGGAGGCCCAGAGACCCAGTACTTC. Residues: CASSPEAGAGGPETQYF. The genes are TRBV7-9 and TRBJ2-5; TRBD2 agrees at 8 bases. V shed 5 bases, J shed 4 bases, and the junction held 15 bases outside the gene matches. The CDR3 loop spans 17 amino acids. Per germline, CDR1 SEHNR and CDR2 FQNEAQ (reference sequence).

This clonotype was seen many times. This sequence joins TRBV14 and TRBJ2-1, with no clear D. The CDR3 spans 15 residues. V was clipped by 4 bases and J by 1 base, with 11 bases between them. From germline, CDR1 is SGHDN and CDR2 FVKESK. CDR3 coding DNA: TGTGCCAGCAGCCCGCCCCGACCTTCCTACAATGAGCAGTTCTTC. It specifies CASSPPRPSYNEQFF. Based on the CDR3 plus reference TRBV14 and TRBJ2-1, the full variable domain is EAGVTQFPSHSVIEKGQTVTLRCDPISGHDNLYWYRRVMGKEIKFLLHFVKESKQDESGMPNNRFLAERTGGTYSTLKVQPAELEDSGVYFCASSPPRPSYNEQFFGPGTRLTVL.

In this sample, this clonotype turned up many times. The rearrangement uses TRBV18 and TRBJ1-4; D remains unclear. In germline, CDR1 is KGHSH, CDR2 LQKENI. V dropped 3 bases and J dropped 0 bases, with 8 bases sitting between them. This CDR3 has 15 residues. Written as DNA, the CDR3 is TGTGCCAGCTCACCGAACAGCGCAACTAATGAAAAACTGTTTTTT. Translated: CASSPNSATNEKLFF.

The sample holds many counts of this clonotype. The J gene is TRBJ1-2, the V gene TRBV19, with 9 bases that match TRBD1. CDR1 LNHDA and CDR2 SQIVND come from the germline V gene (reference sequence). Losses at the gene ends were 4 bases for V and 4 bases for J; bases not matched to a gene: 13. The CDR3 contains 17 residues. In DNA, the CDR3 is TGTGCCAGTAGTAAGGCGGACAGGGGACCCCCCGGCTATGGCTACACCTTC. Translated: CASSKADRGPPGYGYTF.

This clonotype occurred a few times. J is TRBJ2-7 and V is TRBV28; D tentatively fits TRBD1 or TRBD2 (6 bases each). The V end was cut by 6 bases, the J end by 4 bases, with 13 bases between. This CDR3 has 13 amino acids. Germline V gene lookup returns CDR1 MDHEN and CDR2 SYDVKM. The CDR3 loop is CASRNTGRYEQYF. CDR3 in DNA: TGTGCCAGCAGGAATACAGGGAGGTACGAGCAGTACTTC.

There are many counts of this clonotype. V is TRBV6-2 or TRBV6-3 and J is TRBJ2-7; 7 nucleotides agree with TRBD1. Germline V gene sequence: CDR1 MNHEY, CDR2 SVGEGT. CDR3 length: 14 residues. V trimming: 6 bases; J trimming: 9 bases; junction bases outside the gene matches: 14. The CDR3 loop is CASRPRTGLRGQYF. CDR3 DNA: TGTGCCAGCAGACCAAGGACAGGCTTGAGGGGGCAGTACTTC.

This clonotype was observed at least ten times. The rearrangement links TRBV7-9 to TRBJ2-5; D is uncertain. The V and J ends lost 4 bases and 1 base respectively, with 10 bases between them. The CDR3 runs 14 residues. Germline CDR1 SEHNR, CDR2 FQNEAQ (reference sequence). CDR3 nucleotide sequence: TGTGCCAGCAGCTCCGATATTCTCCAAGAGACCCAGTACTTC. Amino acid sequence: CASSSDILQETQYF.

This clonotype was detected ten times or more. CDR3 bases: TGCGCCAGCAGCCGTGCTGGAAGTCATGAAAAACTGTTTTTT. This gives the protein CASSRAGSHEKLFF. The rearrangement links TRBV4-3 to TRBJ1-4, with unresolved D. V was pared by 4 bases and J by 6 bases, with 12 bases between. The CDR3 spans 14 residues. Germline V CDR1 and CDR2: LGHNA, YSLEER.

This clonotype was detected ten times or more. The V gene is TRBV10-3, the J gene TRBJ2-1, with 10 bases identical to TRBD2. Germline trimming cut 2 bases from V and 8 bases from J; bases unmatched to any gene: 6. CDR1 and CDR2 from the germline V gene are ENHRY and SYGVKD. This CDR3 has 15 residues. As DNA, the CDR3 is TGTGCCATCAGTGAGATGTCTAGCGGGAGCTATGAGCAGTTCTTC. Translated, it gives CAISEMSSGSYEQFF.

In its sample, this clonotype was seen many times. V usage is TRBV28 and J usage is TRBJ1-1; D is possibly TRBD1 (5 bases). This CDR3 contains 13 residues. The germline V and J ends were trimmed by 11 bases and 0 bases, with 13 bases remaining between them. The germline gives CDR1 MDHEN, CDR2 SYDVKM. Written as DNA, the CDR3 is TGTGCCTGTTCAAAGGACATGAACACTGAAGCTTTCTTT. Translation gives CACSKDMNTEAFF. Full variable domain (missing parts from reference TRBV28 and TRBJ1-1): DVKVTQSSRYLVKRTGEKVFLECVQDMDHENMFWYRQDPGLGLRLIYFSYDVKMKEKGDIPEGYSVSREKKERFSLILESASTNQTSMYLCACSKDMNTEAFFGQGTRLTVV.

The CDR3 coding sequence is TGTGCCATCAGTGAGTCGTCTCCAGGGATGAATTCACCCCTCCACTTT. This gives the protein CAISESSPGMNSPLHF. The V call is TRBV10-3, the J call TRBJ1-6; D possibly corresponds to TRBD1 (5 bases). The V gene lost 0 bases and the J gene lost 7 bases, with 13 bases spanning the gap. Germline V gives CDR1 ENHRY, CDR2 SYGVKD. The CDR3 length is 16 residues.

This clonotype showed up just a few times. This chain uses TRBV7-8 with TRBJ2-2; no firm D call. Trimming stripped 2 bases from V and 0 bases from J, with 4 bases between. The germline V gene has CDR1 SGHVS and CDR2 FQNEAQ. The CDR3 has 14 residues. The CDR3 loop reads CASSLRPNTGELFF. The DNA for the CDR3 is TGTGCCAGCAGCTTACGCCCGAACACCGGGGAGCTGTTTTTT.

This clonotype was recorded many times. This chain uses TRBV30 with TRBJ2-2; a possible D gene is TRBD1 (5 bases). Trimming removed 2 bases from V and 1 base from J, with 5 bases in between. The CDR3 loop spans 13 amino acids. Germline V gene data show CDR1 as GTSNPN and CDR2 as SVGIG (reference sequence). The CDR3 here is CAWSQGNTGELFF. CDR3 DNA: TGTGCCTGGAGTCAGGGGAACACCGGGGAGCTGTTTTTT.

This clonotype was picked up many times. The J gene is TRBJ2-3, the V gene TRBV5-1; D remains ambiguous. This CDR3 region has 15 residues. The germline gives CDR1 SGHRS, CDR2 YFSETQ. Trimming removed 2 bases from V and 2 bases from J, with 12 bases in between. As DNA, the CDR3 is TGCGCCAGCAGCTTTAAAAGTCTAAACACAGATACGCAGTATTTT. It is translated as CASSFKSLNTDTQYF.

The sample holds many counts of this clonotype. V usage is TRBV28 and J usage is TRBJ1-6; 10 bases align to TRBD1. The germline CDR1 and CDR2 sequences are MDHEN and SYDVKM. CDR3 length equals 16 residues. V was pared by 6 bases and J by 10 bases, with 12 bases of the junction left unmatched. CDR3 coding DNA: TGTGCCAGCAGAGGGGGGACAGGGGCATATGGGTCACCCCTCCACTTT. This translates into CASRGGTGAYGSPLHF.

There are many counts of this clonotype. The rearrangement links TRBV20-1 to TRBJ2-5, with 10 positions matching TRBD2. CDR1 and CDR2 (germline): DFQATT, SNEGSKA (reference sequence). The CDR3 has 14 amino acids. J was trimmed by 5 bases and V by 3 bases; bases with no gene match: 6. Here the CDR3 reads CSAREAGGIETQYF. The CDR3 region has the DNA TGCAGTGCTAGGGAAGCGGGAGGGATCGAGACCCAGTACTTC.

The rearrangement links TRBV20-1 to TRBJ1-1; D gene uncertain. This CDR3 region has 13 residues. CDR1 and CDR2 (germline): DFQATT, SNEGSKA (reference sequence). With 6 bases removed from V and 2 bases from J, the gap between germline ends came to 13 bases. The CDR3 here is CSAYDTINTEAFF. The CDR3 DNA reads TGCAGTGCCTATGACACTATCAACACTGAAGCTTTCTTT.